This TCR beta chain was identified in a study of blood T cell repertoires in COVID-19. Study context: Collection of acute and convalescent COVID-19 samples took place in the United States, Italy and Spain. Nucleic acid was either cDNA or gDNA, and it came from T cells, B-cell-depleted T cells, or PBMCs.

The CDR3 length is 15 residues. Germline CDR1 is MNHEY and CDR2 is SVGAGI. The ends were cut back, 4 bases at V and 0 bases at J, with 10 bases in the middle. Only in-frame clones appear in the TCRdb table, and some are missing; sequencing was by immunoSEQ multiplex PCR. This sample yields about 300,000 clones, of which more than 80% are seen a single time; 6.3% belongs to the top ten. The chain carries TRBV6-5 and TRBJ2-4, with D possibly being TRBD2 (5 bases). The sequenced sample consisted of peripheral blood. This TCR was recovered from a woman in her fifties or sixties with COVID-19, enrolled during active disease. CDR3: CASSSLALAKNIQYF. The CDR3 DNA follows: TGTGCCAGCAGTTCGCTAGCTCTAGCCAAAAACATTCAGTACTTC.